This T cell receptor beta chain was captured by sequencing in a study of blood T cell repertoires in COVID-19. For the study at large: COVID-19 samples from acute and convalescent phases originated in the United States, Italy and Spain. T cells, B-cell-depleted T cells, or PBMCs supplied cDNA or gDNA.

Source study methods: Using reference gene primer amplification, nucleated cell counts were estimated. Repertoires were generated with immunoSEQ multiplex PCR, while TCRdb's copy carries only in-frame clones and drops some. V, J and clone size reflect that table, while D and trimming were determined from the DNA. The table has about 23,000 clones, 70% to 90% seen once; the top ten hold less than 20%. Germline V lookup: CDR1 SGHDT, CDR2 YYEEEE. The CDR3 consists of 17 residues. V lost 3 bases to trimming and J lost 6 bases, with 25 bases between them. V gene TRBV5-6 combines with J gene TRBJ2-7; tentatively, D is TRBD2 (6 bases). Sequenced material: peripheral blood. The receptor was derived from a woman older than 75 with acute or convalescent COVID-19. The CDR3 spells CASSSLSQRGEFFEQYF. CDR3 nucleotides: TGTGCCAGCAGCTCGTTATCCCAGCGCGGGGAGTTTTTCGAGCAGTACTTC.